One and the same sample provided the 24 T cell receptor beta chains below, sequenced in a study of T cells in Graves' hyperthyroidism and ophthalmopathy. Amplification targeted TCR beta CDR3 regions from RNA transcripts. First-round RT-PCR of the TCR CDR3 relied on the HTBI primer set. MiXCR, applied by TCRdb to the multiplex PCR reads, yields one record per CDR3 protein. The table has approximately 640,000 distinct CDR3 sequences, approximately 15% seen once; the top ten hold around a sixth. The sequencing input was blood. The origin of the receptors is a man aged 45 to 65 with Graves' hyperthyroidism.

This clonotype was recorded many times. V usage is TRBV28 and J usage is TRBJ2-7, with D perhaps matching TRBD2 (6 bases). CDR3 length equals 14 residues. Per germline, CDR1 MDHEN and CDR2 SYDVKM. V was pared by 3 bases and J by 0 bases, with 9 bases between. The CDR3 DNA is TGTGCCAGCAGTTTTGCGGGATACTCCTACGAGCAGTACTTC. Encoded protein: CASSFAGYSYEQYF.

The rearrangement uses TRBV3-1 and TRBJ2-7; TRBD2 is a possible D gene (6 bases). The germline V gene encodes CDR1 LGHDT and CDR2 YNNKEL (reference sequence). Trimming cost V 0 bases and J 3 bases, with 15 bases left between them. This CDR3 contains 16 residues. The CDR3 sequence is CASSQDRTNEIYEQYF. Written as DNA, the CDR3 is TGTGCCAGCAGCCAAGACAGGACTAACGAGATCTACGAGCAGTACTTC.

This clonotype has at least ten counts. The chain recombines TRBV24-1 with TRBJ2-3, with D perhaps matching TRBD1 (7 bases). Germline CDR1 is KGHDR and CDR2 is SFDVKD. The CDR3 has 15 amino acids. Deletions cut 2 bases from V and 3 bases from J, with 11 bases between. The CDR3 is CATSDSTGRTDTQYF. For the CDR3, the DNA is TGTGCCACCAGTGATTCGACAGGGAGGACAGATACGCAGTATTTT.

The V gene is TRBV27, the J gene TRBJ2-7, with a possible D match to TRBD2 (7 bases). The V end lost 0 bases, the J end lost 2 bases, and 14 bases lay between the germline ends. This CDR3 is built from 16 residues. Germline V gene lookup returns CDR1 MNHEY and CDR2 SMNVEV (reference sequence). DNA of the CDR3: TGTGCCAGCAGTTTATCGCAACAGGGAGGGACCTACGAGCAGTACTTC. As protein: CASSLSQQGGTYEQYF.

The rearrangement uses TRBV19 and TRBJ2-7; 12 bases agree with TRBD2. The V and J ends lost 4 bases and 2 bases, in that order; junction bases with no gene match: 9. Per germline, CDR1 LNHDA and CDR2 SQIVND (reference sequence). This CDR3 has 17 amino acids. CDR3 sequence: CASSKSGLAGSTYEQYF. In DNA form, the CDR3 reads TGTGCCAGTAGTAAATCGGGACTAGCGGGTTCAACCTACGAGCAGTACTTC.

This clonotype was seen a handful of times. This chain connects TRBV9 to TRBJ2-7; 13 bases match TRBD2. Trimming took 2 bases from V and 6 from J; bases not matched to a gene: 5. From germline, CDR1 is SGDLS and CDR2 YYNGEE. CDR3 length: 15 residues. The CDR3, as DNA: TGTGCCAGCAGCGTCACCGGGACTAGCGGGATCGAGCAGTACTTC. Translating it yields CASSVTGTSGIEQYF.

This clonotype was seen repeatedly, ten times or more. The chain joins TRBV12-3 or TRBV12-4 to TRBJ1-2, with D possibly TRBD1 on 6 matching bases. CDR3 length equals 14 residues. Trimming took 5 bases from V and 1 from J, leaving 11 bases between them. The CDR3 DNA sequence: TGTGCCAGCAGTGCCGGGACACATAACTATGGCTACACCTTC. Protein: CASSAGTHNYGYTF.

This clonotype was observed a handful of times. Sequence at one end of the junction differs from germline and may be a read error. The CDR3 nucleotides are TGCGCCGGCAGCCCGGGACAGGGGGCCTACGAGCAGTACTTC. Amino acid sequence: CAGSPGQGAYEQYF. The chain combines TRBV5-1 with TRBJ2-7, with TRBD1 identical over 11 bases. Germline V gene lookup returns CDR1 SGHRS and CDR2 YFSETQ. This CDR3 is built from 14 residues. Full variable domain (missing parts from reference TRBV5-1 and TRBJ2-7): KAGVTQTPRYLIKTRGQQVTLSCSPISGHRSVSWYQQTPGQGLQFLFEYFSETQRNKGNFPGRFSGRQFSNSRSEMNVSTLELGDSALYLCAGSPGQGAYEQYFGPGTRLTVT.

This chain links TRBV18 with TRBJ2-5; D not resolved. V was trimmed by 4 bases and J by 0 bases, leaving 15 bases between them. CDR3 length: 16 residues. CDR1 is KGHSH, CDR2 LQKENI, per germline. The CDR3 here is CASSQPADRYQETQYF. CDR3 nucleotide sequence: TGTGCCAGCTCACAACCAGCAGATAGGTACCAAGAGACCCAGTACTTC. The full variable domain, in which reference TRBV18 and TRBJ2-5 provide the parts outside the CDR3, is NAGVMQNPRHLVRRRGQEARLRCSPMKGHSHVYWYRQLPEEGLKFMVYLQKENIIDESGMPKERFSAEFPKEGPSILRIQQVVRGDSAAYFCASSQPADRYQETQYFGPGTRLLVL.

In its sample, this clonotype was seen many times. The J gene is TRBJ2-5, the V gene TRBV27; D is perhaps TRBD2 (6 bases). The V end was cut by 1 base, the J end by 2 bases, with 11 bases between. CDR1 is MNHEY and CDR2 is SMNVEV in the germline V gene (reference sequence). The CDR3 runs 15 residues. In nucleotides, the CDR3 is TGTGCCAGCAGTTTATTCGGGAGAATACAAGAGACCCAGTACTTC. Protein product: CASSLFGRIQETQYF.

This clonotype was recorded a few times. The chain employs TRBV28 and TRBJ1-5; D possibly corresponds to TRBD1 (5 bases). The V gene lost 7 bases and the J gene lost 4 bases, with 17 bases spanning the gap. CDR3 length: 15 residues. Per the germline V gene, CDR1 is MDHEN and CDR2 is SYDVKM. CDR3 sequence reads: CASTSGTVSNQPQHF. The CDR3 nucleotides read TGTGCCAGCACCTCGGGGACGGTCAGTAATCAGCCCCAGCATTTT.

This clonotype has just a few counts. V is TRBV29-1 and J is TRBJ1-2; no clear D. Germline CDR1 and CDR2: SQVTM and ANQGSEA. The CDR3 contains 11 residues. Between the trimmed V and J ends, which lost 0 bases and 9 bases, there was a span of 8 bases. CDR3 bases: TGCAGCGTTGAAGATAGGCTTAGCTACACCTTC. Its translation is CSVEDRLSYTF.

This clonotype was observed a few times. V and J are TRBV20-1 and TRBJ1-5, with 7 bases lining up with TRBD1. CDR3 length equals 12 residues. CDR1 and CDR2 (germline): DFQATT, SNEGSKA (reference sequence). Losses at the gene ends were 6 bases for V and 3 bases for J; bases not matched to a gene: 2. The CDR3 spells CSATGYNQPQHF. CDR3 sequence (DNA): TGCAGTGCGACAGGGTACAATCAGCCCCAGCATTTT.

This clonotype was seen only a few times. This chain connects TRBV29-1 to TRBJ2-2; 9 bases fit TRBD1. The junction had 2 bases not matched to a gene; V was cut back by 0 bases and J by 3 bases. CDR1 and CDR2 (germline): SQVTM, ANQGSEA. The CDR3 length is 15 residues. This chain's CDR3 is CSVEEDRGYTGELFF. CDR3 nucleotides: TGCAGCGTTGAAGAGGACAGGGGATACACCGGGGAGCTGTTTTTT.

As to this clonotype: One junction end does not reproduce the germline sequence, and a read error may be involved. The V call is TRBV20-1, the J call TRBJ2-3; D is possibly TRBD2 (5 bases). The CDR3 length is 15 residues. Germline lookup yields CDR1 DFQATT and CDR2 SNEGSKA (reference sequence). CDR3 DNA sequence: TGCAGTGCCCTTCGGAGGTCCTCGGGCACAGATACGCGGTATTTT. This codes for CSALRRSSGTDTRYF.

In regard to this clonotype: The junction does not match germline at one end; this may be a read error. V usage is TRBV30 and J usage is TRBJ1-5; D is possibly TRBD1 (6 bases). CDR3 size: 16 residues. Per germline, CDR1 GTSNPN and CDR2 SVGIG (reference sequence). CDR3 protein: CVWNPGTRVSNQPQHF. The CDR3 region has the DNA TGTGTCTGGAACCCCGGGACACGGGTTAGCAATCAGCCCCAGCATTTT. Combining the CDR3 with reference TRBV30 and TRBJ1-5 gives the whole variable domain SQTIHQWPATLVQPVGSPLSLECTVEGTSNPNLYWYRQAAGRGLQLLFYSVGIGQISSEVPQNLSASRPQDRQFILSSKKLLLSDSGFYLCVWNPGTRVSNQPQHFGDGTRLSIL.

There are many counts of this clonotype. The chain uses TRBV30 and TRBJ2-2; TRBD1 aligns across 9 bases. Germline trimming cut 2 bases from V and 4 bases from J; bases unmatched to any gene: 8. The germline V gene has CDR1 GTSNPN and CDR2 SVGIG (reference sequence). This CDR3 region has 16 residues. The CDR3 loop reads CAWSLRDRVRTGELFF. CDR3 sequence (DNA): TGTGCCTGGAGTCTCCGGGACAGGGTGCGCACCGGGGAGCTGTTTTTT.

The sample holds many counts of this clonotype. The chain employs TRBV12-3 or TRBV12-4 and TRBJ2-3, with 7 bases lining up with TRBD2. CDR3 length equals 14 residues. V shed 7 bases and J 2 bases; nucleotides not matched to a gene: 6. The CDR3 nucleotides are TGTGCCAGCACCTCGGGGGGACTCACAGATACGCAGTATTTT. Its protein is CASTSGGLTDTQYF.

This sequence joins TRBV9 and TRBJ1-5, with a weak D call TRBD1 (5 bases). V was pared by 0 bases and J by 0 bases, with 7 bases between. The CDR3 has 15 amino acids. CDR1 is SGDLS and CDR2 is YYNGEE in the germline V gene. CDR3 coding DNA: TGTGCCAGCAGCGTAGCCACAGGTAGCAATCAGCCCCAGCATTTT. Translation: CASSVATGSNQPQHF.

The rearrangement joins TRBV2 to TRBJ2-6; 8 bases fit TRBD1. J was trimmed by 1 base and V by 6 bases; bases with no gene match: 2. CDR1 and CDR2 from the germline V gene are SNHLY and FYNNEI. The CDR3 loop spans 15 amino acids. The CDR3 loop reads CASSGTGSGANVLTF. The CDR3 bases are TGTGCCAGCAGCGGGACAGGATCTGGGGCCAACGTCCTGACTTTC.

This clonotype turned up a few times. The rearrangement links TRBV19 to TRBJ2-2; D is tentatively TRBD1 or TRBD2 (5 bases each). The CDR3 spans 15 residues. Trimming left V 8 bases short and J 9 bases short, with 22 bases between. Germline V gives CDR1 LNHDA, CDR2 SQIVND (reference sequence). The CDR3 region is CASQAGANPYRELFF. DNA for the CDR3: TGTGCCAGTCAGGCCGGGGCCAACCCCTACCGGGAGCTGTTTTTT.

The rearrangement links TRBV28 to TRBJ2-7; TRBD1 matches 10 bases. This CDR3 has 13 residues. Germline values: CDR1 MDHEN, CDR2 SYDVKM. V was pared by 11 bases and J by 3 bases, with 7 bases of the junction left unmatched. CDR3 sequence (DNA): TGTGCCGCCCGGACAGGGGGAAGCTACGAGCAGTACTTC. This sequence encodes CAARTGGSYEQYF. The variable domain in full, with the rest retrieved from reference TRBV28 and TRBJ2-7, is DVKVTQSSRYLVKRTGEKVFLECVQDMDHENMFWYRQDPGLGLRLIYFSYDVKMKEKGDIPEGYSVSREKKERFSLILESASTNQTSMYLCAARTGGSYEQYFGPGTRLTVT.

The chain links TRBV28 to TRBJ1-2; D ambiguous. There are 12 residues in the CDR3. With 5 bases removed from V and 2 bases from J, the gap between germline ends came to 6 bases. Germline V gene data show CDR1 as MDHEN and CDR2 as SYDVKM. The CDR3 is CASSRRNYGYTF. The CDR3 coding sequence is TGTGCCAGCAGTCGACGGAACTATGGCTACACCTTC.

Many counts were recorded for this clonotype. V is TRBV5-6 and J is TRBJ2-7; 7 bases line up with TRBD1. The germline V gene has CDR1 SGHDT and CDR2 YYEEEE. The V gene end was trimmed by 2 bases and the J gene end by 2 bases; junction bases not matched to a gene: 4. The CDR3 is 14 residues long. CDR3: CASSFDRATYEQYF. Here the CDR3 DNA reads TGTGCCAGCAGCTTCGACAGGGCCACCTACGAGCAGTACTTC.